The 30 T cell receptor beta chains listed next were all sequenced from one sample in a study of blood T cells in healthy people across ages. PCR was performed a second time for roughly 7 to 12 cycles using a sample-barcoded 5' primer and a J-beta primer mix. TCRdb reanalysed the 5' RACE reads using MiXCR and keeps one entry per CDR3 protein. Of about a million distinct CDR3 sequences listed, more than 30% are singletons. Material for sequencing was blood. The receptors stem from a young man in good health.

J is TRBJ2-7 and V is TRBV21-1; the table's D call, TRBD1, has no DNA check behind it. TRBV21-1 is flagged as a pseudogene. This CDR3 has 14 residues. As DNA, the CDR3 is TGTGCCATACCACAATTGCGGCCGCGCCACGAGCAGTACTTC. Protein sequence: CAIPQLRPRHEQYF.

The V call is TRBV6-6, the J call TRBJ2-5, with D tentatively TRBD1 (6 bases). With the DNA end fitting TRBJ2-7 better, the J assignment may be wrong. Germline CDR1 and CDR2: MNHNY and SVGAGI (reference sequence). The CDR3 spans 14 residues. This CDR3 is CASSSRQVTYEQYF. The CDR3 bases are TGTGCCAGCAGTTCCCGACAGGTAACCTACGAGCAGTACTTC.

This clonotype has a handful of counts. The chain combines TRBV4-1 with TRBJ2-3, with a tentative D call TRBD2 (6 bases). Germline lookup yields CDR1 MGHRA and CDR2 YSYEKL. The CDR3 sequence is 14 residues long. Trimming took 0 bases from V and 8 from J, leaving 12 bases between them. CDR3 region: CASSQEPAGSTQYF. In DNA, the CDR3 is TGCGCCAGCAGCCAAGAGCCGGCGGGGAGTACGCAGTATTTT.

The chain employs TRBV7-2 and TRBJ2-5; the D gene is possibly TRBD1 (6 bases). Germline CDR1 reads SGHTA; CDR2 reads FQGNSA. The CDR3 spans 14 residues. V lost 8 bases and J 3 bases, leaving 16 bases between the germline ends. CDR3 loop: CASSHGDKKETQYF. CDR3 bases: TGTGCCAGCTCCCATGGGGACAAGAAAGAGACCCAGTACTTC.

This chain uses TRBV5-1 with TRBJ1-2; D call uncertain. The germline V and J ends were trimmed by 2 bases and 7 bases, with 6 bases remaining between them. CDR3 size: 11 residues. CDR1 is SGHRS, CDR2 YFSETQ, per germline. DNA for the CDR3: TGCGCCAGCAGCTTTTTGGGTGGCTACACCTTC. This codes for CASSFLGGYTF.

This clonotype has a handful of counts. The chain carries TRBV10-3 and TRBJ1-2; possibly TRBD1 for D (6 bases). Germline V lookup: CDR1 ENHRY, CDR2 SYGVKD. V was cut by 3 bases and J by 13 bases, with 12 bases left in between. The CDR3 spans 11 residues. CDR3 loop: CAISDGGSFTF. The CDR3 region has the DNA TGTGCCATCAGTGACGGGGGCAGCTTCACCTTC.

V and J are TRBV7-8 and TRBJ2-7, with D uncertain. V was pared by 6 bases and J by 0 bases, with 12 bases between. CDR3 size: 14 residues. Per the germline V gene, CDR1 is SGHVS and CDR2 is FQNEAQ. The CDR3 DNA is TGTGCCAGCAGACCTTCGGCGATCTCCTACGAGCAGTACTTC. Translated, it gives CASRPSAISYEQYF. Based on the CDR3 plus reference TRBV7-8 and TRBJ2-7, the full variable domain is GAGVSQSPRYKVAKRGQDVALRCDPISGHVSLFWYQQALGQGPEFLTYFQNEAQLDKSGLPSDRFFAERPEGSVSTLKIQRTQQEDSAVYLCASRPSAISYEQYFGPGTRLTVT.

This clonotype has only a few counts. The chain combines TRBV18 with TRBJ1-2; D may be TRBD1 (6 bases). Germline V gene lookup returns CDR1 KGHSH and CDR2 LQKENI. The CDR3 loop spans 17 amino acids. Trimming shortened V by 0 bases and J by 0 bases, and 14 bases separated the two germline ends. The CDR3, as DNA: TGTGCCAGCTCACCACCGGCAGGGGCCTTAGCTAACTATGGCTACACCTTC. Protein sequence: CASSPPAGALANYGYTF. The whole variable domain, remainder taken from reference TRBV18 and TRBJ1-2, is NAGVMQNPRHLVRRRGQEARLRCSPMKGHSHVYWYRQLPEEGLKFMVYLQKENIIDESGMPKERFSAEFPKEGPSILRIQQVVRGDSAAYFCASSPPAGALANYGYTFGSGTRLTVV.

The chain recombines TRBV6-5 with TRBJ2-4; 8 bases align to TRBD1. The J call may be incorrect, as the DNA end agrees better with TRBJ2-7. The CDR3 loop spans 15 amino acids. Germline values: CDR1 MNHEY, CDR2 SVGAGI. CDR3: CASSSNGDRWYEQYF. The CDR3, as DNA: TGTGCCAGCAGTTCTAATGGGGACAGGTGGTACGAGCAGTACTTC.

This clonotype turned up a few times. An end of the junction differs from the germline gene, which may be a read error. The gene calls are TRBV7-7 and TRBJ2-7; TRBD2 is a possible D gene (5 bases). The CDR3 extends over 13 amino acids. Germline V CDR1 and CDR2: SSHAT, FNYEAQ (reference sequence). CDR3 sequence: CASSFLGNNEQYF. The CDR3, as DNA: TGTGCTAGCAGTTTTCTCGGGAACAATGAGCAGTACTTC.

J is TRBJ2-7 and V is TRBV21-1; the tabulated D call, TRBD1, remains unverified against the DNA. TRBV21-1 is annotated as a pseudogene. The CDR3 sequence is 22 residues long. In nucleotides, the CDR3 is TGTGCCAGCCCGAACCGAAAGGCGAGAGTTCGAGGACAGGGCGTACCCTTGGACGAGCAGTACTTC. It codes for CASPNRKARVRGQGVPLDEQYF.

The gene calls are TRBV28 and TRBJ2-5; D uncertain. This CDR3 contains 14 residues. Trimming pared 6 bases from V and 0 bases from J, leaving 11 bases between. CDR1 and CDR2 (germline): MDHEN, SYDVKM. This CDR3 reads CASSQPTNQETQYF. CDR3 DNA sequence: TGTGCCAGCAGCCAACCGACAAACCAAGAGACCCAGTACTTC.

V is TRBV14 and J is TRBJ2-3; D remains unclear. CDR1 SGHDN and CDR2 FVKESK come from the germline V gene. CDR3 length: 14 residues. V lost 3 bases and J 1 base, leaving 8 bases between the germline ends. The CDR3 DNA sequence: TGTGCCAGCAGCCAGAAGCTGGGCACAGATACGCAGTATTTT. Protein: CASSQKLGTDTQYF.

Only a few counts were recorded for this clonotype. The chain recombines TRBV9 with TRBJ2-5; D may be TRBD2 (5 bases). V was clipped by 3 bases and J by 1 base, with 13 bases between them. This CDR3 region has 15 residues. The germline gives CDR1 SGDLS, CDR2 YYNGEE. CDR3 loop: CASSARRGFQETQYF. The CDR3 coding sequence is TGTGCCAGCAGCGCCCGCCGGGGTTTCCAAGAGACCCAGTACTTC.

The rearrangement uses TRBV10-3 and TRBJ1-4; weak D call: TRBD1 (6 bases). V lost 4 bases to trimming and J lost 2 bases, with 8 bases between them. This CDR3 has 14 residues. CDR1 ENHRY and CDR2 SYGVKD come from the germline V gene. The CDR3 DNA sequence: TGTGCCATCAGTGCCGGACAGACTAATGAAAAACTGTTTTTT. As protein: CAISAGQTNEKLFF.

There are many counts of this clonotype. V is TRBV13 and J is TRBJ2-4; no firm D call. Trimming shortened V by 5 bases and J by 0 bases, and 11 bases separated the two germline ends. Germline CDR1 reads PRHDT; CDR2 reads FYEKMQ (reference sequence). There are 15 residues in the CDR3. The DNA of the CDR3 is TGTGCCAGCAGCCGCTTTTCGGGAGCCAAAAACATTCAGTACTTC. It encodes CASSRFSGAKNIQYF.

The chain recombines TRBV12-3 or TRBV12-4 with TRBJ2-1; 11 nucleotides agree with TRBD1. V was pared by 4 bases and J by 11 bases, with 10 bases of the junction left unmatched. The CDR3 runs 15 residues. CDR3 bases: TGTGCCAGCAGTTCGGACAGGGGGCCCGAAGGTAAGCAGTTCTTC. Encoded protein: CASSSDRGPEGKQFF.

CDR3 protein: CASSVFVGSLLTQYF. CDR3 nucleotide sequence: TGTGCCAGCAGTGTGTTCGTGGGATCCCTTCTGACCCAGTACTTC. The chain links TRBV28 to TRBJ2-5; D is ambiguous. The CDR3 contains 15 residues. Trimming removed 5 bases from V and 7 bases from J, with 20 bases in between. The germline V gene has CDR1 MDHEN and CDR2 SYDVKM.

With respect to this clonotype: This may come from a read error, since a much larger clone is one base off. DNA of the CDR3: TGCAGCGTTGAATACGGGGGGTCAGATACGCAGTATTTT. It yields the protein CSVEYGGSDTQYF. The gene calls are TRBV29-1 and TRBJ2-3; 7 positions agree with TRBD2. The CDR3 runs to 13 residues. V was clipped by 2 bases and J by 4 bases; unmatched bases: 3. Germline CDR1 and CDR2: SQVTM and ANQGSEA.

This clonotype has more than one count but fewer than ten. The rearrangement joins TRBV9 to TRBJ2-2; a possible D gene is TRBD2 (6 bases). The V gene's germline CDR1 is SGDLS and CDR2 YYNGEE. V was cut by 5 bases and J by 3 bases, with 17 bases left in between. The CDR3 has 16 residues. DNA of the CDR3: TGTGCCAGCAGTCTAGGACTACCAAAAGACACCGGGGAGCTGTTTTTT. It encodes CASSLGLPKDTGELFF.

This clonotype was seen many times. In DNA, the CDR3 is TGCAGTGCTAGGGGACAGGGGAATTCACCCCTCCACTTT. This gives the protein CSARGQGNSPLHF. This chain joins TRBV20-1 and TRBJ1-6; 10 positions agree with TRBD1. Germline V lookup: CDR1 DFQATT, CDR2 SNEGSKA (reference sequence). The CDR3 extends over 13 amino acids. V was clipped by 3 bases and J by 7 bases; unmatched bases: 0.

This chain uses TRBV7-2 with TRBJ1-1; D call uncertain. The germline V gene encodes CDR1 SGHTA and CDR2 FQGNSA. Between the trimmed V and J ends, which lost 1 base and 0 bases, there was a span of 9 bases. The CDR3 is made up of 15 amino acids. In nucleotides, the CDR3 is TGTGCCAGCAGCTTAGGGGCACAGCTGAACACTGAAGCTTTCTTT. Translating it yields CASSLGAQLNTEAFF.

This clonotype has only a few counts. J is TRBJ1-2 and V is TRBV15; D is unresolved. This CDR3 has 14 amino acids. The V end lost 0 bases, the J end lost 3 bases, and 8 bases lay between the germline ends. The V gene's germline CDR1 is LNHNV and CDR2 YYDKDF (reference sequence). The CDR3, as DNA: TGTGCCACCAGCAGAGAACGGGGAGACTATGGCTACACCTTC. Translation: CATSRERGDYGYTF.

At least ten counts were recorded for this clonotype. V gene TRBV6-2 or TRBV6-3 combines with J gene TRBJ2-5; D unclear. Between the trimmed V and J ends, which lost 5 bases and 0 bases, there was a span of 4 bases. The CDR3 sequence is 12 residues long. Per germline, CDR1 MNHEY and CDR2 SVGEGT. In nucleotides, the CDR3 is TGTGCCAGCAGTACGTACCAAGAGACCCAGTACTTC. Its translation is CASSTYQETQYF.

This clonotype was counted only a few times. The chain links TRBV6-4 to TRBJ2-3, with TRBD2 matching 11 bases. The V gene's germline CDR1 is MRHNA and CDR2 SNTAGT. The V segment lost 0 bases and the J segment 6 bases; nucleotides outside the gene matches: 2. There are 15 residues in the CDR3. CDR3 nucleotides: TGTGCCAGCAGTGACTCTGCTAGCGGGGGGGATACGCAGTATTTT. This encodes CASSDSASGGDTQYF.

The rearrangement uses TRBV7-2 and TRBJ1-6; no clear D gene. From germline, CDR1 is SGHTA and CDR2 FQGNSA. This CDR3 spans 16 amino acids. Trimming took off 2 bases at V and 0 bases at J, with 8 bases between the two ends. The CDR3 region is CASSLRHRSYNSPLHF. Here the CDR3 DNA reads TGTGCCAGCAGCTTAAGACACCGCTCCTATAATTCACCCCTCCACTTT.

This clonotype was counted a few times. In nucleotides, the CDR3 is TGTGCCAGCTCACGACTTACCGCAGGTGGAGGTGCGCAGTATTTT. The encoded protein is CASSRLTAGGGAQYF. This chain joins TRBV18 and TRBJ2-3; the D gene is possibly TRBD2 (5 bases). Per germline, CDR1 KGHSH and CDR2 LQKENI. Deletions cut 4 bases from V and 10 bases from J, with 21 bases between. The CDR3 has 15 residues.

This clonotype appeared a few times. V gene TRBV20-1 combines with J gene TRBJ1-2; no clear D gene. This CDR3 is 14 amino acids long. Trimming left V 1 base short and J 4 bases short, with 13 bases between. Looked up from germline, CDR1 is DFQATT and CDR2 is SNEGSKA (reference sequence). CDR3 region: CSARVEEGTYGYTF. The CDR3 coding sequence is TGCAGTGCTAGAGTGGAAGAGGGAACCTATGGCTACACCTTC.

There are a few counts of this clonotype. V gene TRBV7-2 combines with J gene TRBJ1-1, with unresolved D. The CDR3 has 15 residues. CDR1 is SGHTA and CDR2 is FQGNSA in the germline V gene. V gave up 5 bases and J gave up 7 bases, with 20 bases separating them. The CDR3 sequence is CASSLGSSEFGEAFF. DNA of the CDR3: TGTGCCAGCAGCCTGGGAAGCTCGGAGTTCGGTGAAGCTTTCTTT. Filled out from reference TRBV7-2 and TRBJ1-1, the complete variable domain reads GAGVSQSPSNKVTEKGKDVELRCDPISGHTALYWYRQSLGQGLEFLIYFQGNSAPDKSGLPSDRFSAERTGGSVSTLTIQRTQQEDSAVYLCASSLGSSEFGEAFFGQGTRLTVV.

This rearrangement joins TRBV6-2 or TRBV6-3 to TRBJ1-6; unclear D gene. Trimming took 3 bases from V and 9 from J, leaving 12 bases between them. CDR1 is MNHEY and CDR2 is SVGEGT in the germline V gene. The CDR3 loop spans 14 amino acids. The CDR3 DNA sequence: TGTGCCAGCAGTTATGGTCTTCAGGTTTCACCCCTCCACTTT. Protein sequence: CASSYGLQVSPLHF.